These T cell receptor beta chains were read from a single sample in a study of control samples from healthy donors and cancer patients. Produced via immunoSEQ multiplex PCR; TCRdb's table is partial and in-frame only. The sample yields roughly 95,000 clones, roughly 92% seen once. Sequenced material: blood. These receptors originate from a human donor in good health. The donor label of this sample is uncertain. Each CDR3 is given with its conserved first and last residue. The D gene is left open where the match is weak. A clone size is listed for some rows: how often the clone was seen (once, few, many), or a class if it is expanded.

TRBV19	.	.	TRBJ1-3	TGTGCCAGTAGTATGGTACCCGTCCTGGGCCACTCTGGAAACACCATATATTTT	CASSMVPVLGHSGNTIYF
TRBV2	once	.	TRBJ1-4	TGTGCCAGCAGAGCGGGGATTCTCAGTGAAAAACTGTTTTTT	CASRAGILSEKLFF
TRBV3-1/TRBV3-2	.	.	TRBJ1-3	TGTGCCAGCAGCCAAGCCAGGGGAAACACCATATATTTT	CASSQARGNTIYF
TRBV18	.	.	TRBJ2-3	TGTGCCAGCTCACCGGGACTTCTCATCACAGATACGCAGTATTTT	CASSPGLLITDTQYF
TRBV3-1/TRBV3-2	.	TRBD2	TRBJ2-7	TGTGCCAGCAGCCAAGGACTAGCGGGGCTCGAGCAGTACTTC	CASSQGLAGLEQYF
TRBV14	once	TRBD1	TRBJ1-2	TGTGCCAGCAGCCAAGAGCGAGGGACAGGGCAGGGCTACACCTTC	CASSQERGTGQGYTF
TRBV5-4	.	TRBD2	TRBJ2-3	TGTGCCAGCAGCTTGATATTAGCGGGGGGGTATACAGATACGCAGTATTTT	CASSLILAGGYTDTQYF
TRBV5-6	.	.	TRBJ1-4	TGTGCCAGCAGCTCAGCATCCCGAGGGACGCATAATGAAAAACTGTTTTTT	CASSSASRGTHNEKLFF
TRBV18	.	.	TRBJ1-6	TGTGCCAGCTCACAGAGCAAGAGCTCCTATAATTCACCCCTCCACTTT	CASSQSKSSYNSPLHF
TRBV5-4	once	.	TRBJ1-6	TGTGCCAGCAGCCTTACCGTGGGGGTAAAAGGGAATTCACCCCTCCACTTT	CASSLTVGVKGNSPLHF
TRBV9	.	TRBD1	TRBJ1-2	TGTGCCAGCAGCGTAGATCCCCAGGGGGGGACTATCTATGGCTACACCTTC	CASSVDPQGGTIYGYTF
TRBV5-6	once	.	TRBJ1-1	TGTGCCAGCAGCTTGGCCGGTAACTTGAACACTGAAGCTTTCTTT	CASSLAGNLNTEAFF
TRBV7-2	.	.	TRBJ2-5	TGTGCCAGCAGCTTATCCTTTCCGAGGGAGACCCAGTACTTC	CASSLSFPRETQYF
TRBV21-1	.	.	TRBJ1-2	TGTGCCAGCAGCAATGCCGGTGGAAACTATGGCTACACCTTC	CASSNAGGNYGYTF
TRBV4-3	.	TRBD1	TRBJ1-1	TGCGCCAGCAGCCAAGAAGCAGGGGGTTTGGCTGAAGCTTTCTTT	CASSQEAGGLAEAFF
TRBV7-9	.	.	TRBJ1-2	TGTGCCAGCAGCCGATTTGACAGGACCGGCTACACCTTC	CASSRFDRTGYTF
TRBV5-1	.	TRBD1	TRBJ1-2	TGCGCCAGCAGCTCCCGAGCCGGACAGGGGGATCTTGGGACCTTC	CASSSRAGQGDLGTF
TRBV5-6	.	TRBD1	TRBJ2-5	TGTGCCAGCAGCCCTCCCCCGGACAGGGTTGGTGAGTACTTC	CASSPPPDRVGEYF
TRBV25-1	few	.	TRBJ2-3	TGTGCCAGCAGTGACCAACGACCCGGGACCTCGGGGGTGGATACGCAGTATTTT	CASSDQRPGTSGVDTQYF
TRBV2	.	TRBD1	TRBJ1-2	TGTGCCAGCGGACAGGAGTATGGCTACACCTTC	CASGQEYGYTF
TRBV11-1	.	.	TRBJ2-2	TGTGCCAGCAGCTTGTCCACCGGGGAGCTGTTTTTT	CASSLSTGELFF
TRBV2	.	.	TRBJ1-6	TGTGCCAGCATTAAAGGGCACTCCGCAGTGGATTCACCCCTCCACTTT	CASIKGHSAVDSPLHF
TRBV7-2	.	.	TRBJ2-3	TGTGCCAGCAGCTTAGGGATCTTAACTAGCACAGATACGCAGTATTTT	CASSLGILTSTDTQYF
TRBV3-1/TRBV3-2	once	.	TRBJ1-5	TGTGCCAGCAGCCAAGATATGGGGGCAGGGCAGCCCCAGCATTTT	CASSQDMGAGQPQHF
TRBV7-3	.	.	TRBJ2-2	TGTGCCAGCAGCTTAAGACTCACCGGGGAGCTGTTTTTT	CASSLRLTGELFF
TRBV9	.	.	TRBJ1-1	TGTGCCAGCAGCGTAGGGACACAAAGTGAAGCTTTCTTT	CASSVGTQSEAFF
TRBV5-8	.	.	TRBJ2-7	TGTGCCAGCAGCCGCCAGACCCATAGTCTATCCTTCTCCTACGAGCAGTACTTC	CASSRQTHSLSFSYEQYF